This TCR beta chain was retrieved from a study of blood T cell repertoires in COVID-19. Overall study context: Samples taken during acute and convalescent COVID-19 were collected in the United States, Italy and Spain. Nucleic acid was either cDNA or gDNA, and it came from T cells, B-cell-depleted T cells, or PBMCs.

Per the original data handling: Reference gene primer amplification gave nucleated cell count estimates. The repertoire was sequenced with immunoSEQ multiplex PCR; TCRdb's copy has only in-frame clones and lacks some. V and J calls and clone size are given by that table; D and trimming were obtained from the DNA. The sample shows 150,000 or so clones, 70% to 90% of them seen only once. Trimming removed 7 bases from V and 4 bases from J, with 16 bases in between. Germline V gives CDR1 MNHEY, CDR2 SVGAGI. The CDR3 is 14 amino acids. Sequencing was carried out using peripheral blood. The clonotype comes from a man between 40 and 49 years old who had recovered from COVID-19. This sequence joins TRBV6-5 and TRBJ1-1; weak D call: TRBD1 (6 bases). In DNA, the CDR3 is TGTGCCAGCACCACGGGGGGGGCAGGCACTGAAGCTTTCTTT. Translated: CASTTGGAGTEAFF.